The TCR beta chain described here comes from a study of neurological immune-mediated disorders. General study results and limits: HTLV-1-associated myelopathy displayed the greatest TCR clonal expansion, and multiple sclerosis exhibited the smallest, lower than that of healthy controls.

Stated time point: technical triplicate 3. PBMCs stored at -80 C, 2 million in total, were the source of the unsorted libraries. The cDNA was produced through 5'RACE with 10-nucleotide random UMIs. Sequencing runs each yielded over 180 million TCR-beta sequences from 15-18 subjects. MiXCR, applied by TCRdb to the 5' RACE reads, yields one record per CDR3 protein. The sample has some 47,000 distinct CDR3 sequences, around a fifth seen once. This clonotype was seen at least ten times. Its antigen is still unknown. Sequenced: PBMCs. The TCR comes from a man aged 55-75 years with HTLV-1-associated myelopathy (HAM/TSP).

In DNA, the CDR3 is TGTGCCAGCAGCTTTCGGGGATACAATGAGCAGTTCTTC. Translating it yields CASSFRGYNEQFF. The rearrangement links TRBV7-2 to TRBJ2-1; D might be TRBD2 (5 bases). V was clipped by 3 bases and J by 4 bases, with 7 bases between them. This CDR3 region has 13 residues. Germline loops: CDR1 SGHTA, CDR2 FQGNSA.